This TCR beta chain derives from a study of T-cell reconstitution after alpha-beta-depleted transplantation in children. Researchers prepared the TCRbeta library using unique molecular identifiers, the study reports. A single record per CDR3 protein comes from TCRdb applying MiXCR to the PCR reads. This table has some 340,000 distinct CDR3 sequences, 10% appearing once. Trimming pared 5 bases from V and 4 bases from J, leaving 14 bases between. Looked up from germline, CDR1 is DFQATT and CDR2 is SNEGSKA (reference sequence). There are 13 residues in the CDR3. The specimen comprised PBMCs from the stem cell graft donor, sampled from the stem cell graft. The V and J genes are TRBV20-1 and TRBJ1-1; D is perhaps TRBD1 (6 bases). The TCR comes from a human donor who donated a stem cell graft to a child with acute lymphoblastic leukemia. The CDR3 coding sequence is TGCAGTGCTGGAGGGCAGGGGCTCACTGAAGCTTTCTTT. It specifies CSAGGQGLTEAFF.